This record looks at one T cell receptor (beta chain) sequence and its context. Its antigen is currently unknown. The CDR3 extends 3 residues past the end of the read, so its final part is completed from the germline J gene. The same CDR3 is also encoded by other DNA sequences in this sample. Equal genomic DNA amounts from CVID and control samples were sequenced. Some clones are missing from TCRdb's copy, which holds only in-frame ones; the method was immunoSEQ multiplex PCR. The repertoire consists of around 21,000 clones, none detected only once. V was shortened by 5 bases and J by 2 bases, with 12 bases between the two germline ends. Germline V gene lookup returns CDR1 SEHNR and CDR2 FQNEAQ (reference sequence). The CDR3 contains 14 residues. This entry belongs to a study of T cell clonality in common variable immunodeficiency. Points from the study as a whole: Reportedly, TCR beta sequences from common variable immunodeficiency showed fewer deletions and N-nucleotide insertions.

Sequences were obtained from peripheral blood mononuclear cells. The sequence derives from a human donor with common variable immunodeficiency. The chain recombines TRBV7-9 with TRBJ2-5; D perhaps matches TRBD1 (6 bases). This CDR3 reads CASSTWTVQETQYF. The sequenced part of the CDR3 DNA is TGTGCCAGCAGCACTTGGACAGTTCAAGAGACC.